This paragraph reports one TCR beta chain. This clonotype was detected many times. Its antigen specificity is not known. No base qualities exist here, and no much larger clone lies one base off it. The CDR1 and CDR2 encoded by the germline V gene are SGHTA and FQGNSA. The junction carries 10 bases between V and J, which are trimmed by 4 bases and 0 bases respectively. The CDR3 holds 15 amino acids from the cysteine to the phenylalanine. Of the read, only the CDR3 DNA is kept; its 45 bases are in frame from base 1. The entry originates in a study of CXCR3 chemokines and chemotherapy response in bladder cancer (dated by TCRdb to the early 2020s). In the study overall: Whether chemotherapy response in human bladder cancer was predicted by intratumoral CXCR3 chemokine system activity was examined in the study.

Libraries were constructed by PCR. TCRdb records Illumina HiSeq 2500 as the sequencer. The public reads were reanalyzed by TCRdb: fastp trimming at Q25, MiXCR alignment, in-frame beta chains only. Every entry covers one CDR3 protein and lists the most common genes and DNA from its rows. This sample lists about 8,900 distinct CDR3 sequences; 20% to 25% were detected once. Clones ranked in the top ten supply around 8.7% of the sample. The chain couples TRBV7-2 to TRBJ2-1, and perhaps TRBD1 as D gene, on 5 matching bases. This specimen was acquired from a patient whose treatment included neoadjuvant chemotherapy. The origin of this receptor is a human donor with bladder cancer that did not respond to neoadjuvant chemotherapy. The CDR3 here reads CASSYDSSSYNEQFF. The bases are TGTGCCAGCAGCTATGACAGTTCCTCCTACAATGAGCAGTTCTTC.